The next 29 T cell receptor beta chains were all read from a single sample in a study of T cell clonality in common variable immunodeficiency. These receptors are not linked to any known antigen. Findings of the study overall: Common variable immunodeficiency TCR beta sequences reportedly had fewer deletions and N-nucleotide insertions.

Assay used: immunoSEQ multiplex PCR; TCRdb lists only in-frame clones, some missing. The record shows fewer than 12,000 clones for this sample, with no singletons present. What was sequenced was peripheral blood mononuclear cells. The receptor set was obtained from a human donor with common variable immunodeficiency.

This clone was picked up a small number of times. The read gets to within 3 residues of the CDR3 end, and the germline J gene fills in the rest. The V call is TRBV7-2, the J call TRBJ2-1; 9 bases fit TRBD2. V shed 1 base and J 6 bases; nucleotides not matched to a gene: 1. The germline V gene encodes CDR1 SGHTA and CDR2 FQGNSA. The CDR3 runs to 14 residues. CDR3: CASSLGGRANEQFF. The part of the CDR3 DNA that was read is TGTGCCAGCAGCTTAGGCGGGAGGGCCAATGAG.

This clone was counted between two and nine times. The read ends 3 residues shy of where the CDR3 ends; the end is completed using the germline J gene. The chain has TRBV19 and TRBJ2-7, with 12 bases identical to TRBD2. This CDR3 spans 15 amino acids. Per germline, CDR1 LNHDA and CDR2 SQIVND (reference sequence). J was trimmed by 6 bases and V by 1 base; bases with no gene match: 4. CDR3 loop: CASSIALAGGREQYF. The CDR3 bases that were read are TGTGCCAGTAGTATAGCCCTAGCGGGAGGGCGCGAG. The variable domain in full, completed from reference TRBV19 and TRBJ2-7, reads DGGITQSPKYLFRKEGQNVTLSCEQNLNHDAMYWYRQDPGQGLRLIYYSQIVNDFQKGDIAEGYSVSREKKESFPLTVTSAQKNPTAFYLCASSIALAGGREQYFGPGTRLTVT.

Details on this clone: The read halts 3 residues ahead of the CDR3 end, with the missing end drawn from the germline J gene. The rearrangement uses TRBV19 and TRBJ2-1; TRBD1 is a possible D gene (5 bases). There are 14 residues in the CDR3. V lost 7 bases to trimming and J lost 6 bases, with 16 bases between them. CDR1 is LNHDA, CDR2 SQIVND, per germline (reference sequence). CDR3 loop: CASTPLIGVNEQFF. CDR3 bases read: TGTGCCAGTACCCCACTCATAGGGGTCAATGAG. Full variable domain (outside the CDR3, taken from reference TRBV19 and TRBJ2-1): DGGITQSPKYLFRKEGQNVTLSCEQNLNHDAMYWYRQDPGQGLRLIYYSQIVNDFQKGDIAEGYSVSREKKESFPLTVTSAQKNPTAFYLCASTPLIGVNEQFFGPGTRLTVL.

About this clone: An end of the junction differs from the germline gene, which may be a read error. The sequence runs out 3 residues before the end of the CDR3; the remainder is reconstructed from the germline J gene. The chain uses TRBV30 and TRBJ1-6, with D maybe TRBD1 (5 bases). CDR1 GTSNPN and CDR2 SVGIG come from the germline V gene (reference sequence). There are 16 residues in the CDR3. CDR3 region: CAWSAQVFSYKSPLHF. The covered CDR3 bases are TGTGCCTGGAGTGCACAGGTGTTCTCCTATAAGTCACCC.

Comments on this clone: The sequence runs out 3 residues before the end of the CDR3; the remainder is reconstructed from the germline J gene. The gene calls are TRBV18 and TRBJ2-3, with TRBD2 matching over 7 bases. Losses at the gene ends were 2 bases for V and 2 bases for J; bases not matched to a gene: 1. Germline CDR1 reads KGHSH; CDR2 reads LQKENI. CDR3 length: 14 amino acids. The CDR3 loop reads CASSPTSDTDTQYF. The DNA read from the CDR3 is TGTGCCAGCTCACCAACTAGCGACACAGATACG. Looking up the rest from reference TRBV18 and TRBJ2-3 gives the full variable domain: NAGVMQNPRHLVRRRGQEARLRCSPMKGHSHVYWYRQLPEEGLKFMVYLQKENIIDESGMPKERFSAEFPKEGPSILRIQQVVRGDSAAYFCASSPTSDTDTQYFGPGTRLTVL.

This clone appeared a few times. The read finishes 3 residues shy of the CDR3 end, and the germline J gene is used to complete it. The rearrangement uses TRBV7-2 and TRBJ1-6; D is unclear. CDR3 length: 12 amino acids. CDR1 SGHTA and CDR2 FQGNSA come from the germline V gene. The CDR3 spells CASSLAVAPLHF. The sequenced CDR3 bases are TGTGCCAGCAGCTTAGCAGTGGCTCCC.

This clone has only a few counts. The CDR3 end is not reached by the read, which stops 3 residues before it; the germline J gene fills it in. V is TRBV7-9 and J is TRBJ2-1; no clear D. CDR3 length equals 14 residues. V dropped 5 bases and J dropped 7 bases, with 15 bases sitting between them. From germline, CDR1 is SEHNR and CDR2 FQNEAQ (reference sequence). The sequenced CDR3 bases are TGTGCCAGCAGCCCTAGACTCCTTTGGAATGAG. It codes for CASSPRLLWNE. The complete CDR3 sequence is CASSPRLLWNEQFF.

The sequenced CDR3 bases are TGCGCCAGCAGTCTAGTACCAACAGGGGGGGGCACTGAA. Residues: CASSLVPTGGGTE. The CDR3 as a whole reads CASSLVPTGGGTEAFF. The chain joins TRBV5-1 to TRBJ1-1; 8 bases match TRBD1. The CDR3 is cut off 3 residues early in the read; its end comes from the germline J gene. V trimming: 5 bases; J trimming: 4 bases; junction bases outside the gene matches: 13. CDR1 and CDR2 (germline): SGHRS, YFSETQ. CDR3 length equals 16 residues.

A note on this clone: Coverage ceases 3 residues before the CDR3 finishes, and the germline J gene fills in the end. This chain joins TRBV20-1 and TRBJ1-5; D is ambiguous. The CDR3 has 14 residues. The ends were cut back, 3 bases at V and 4 bases at J, with 13 bases in the middle. The germline gives CDR1 DFQATT, CDR2 SNEGSKA (reference sequence). The CDR3 region is CSASLASLNQPQHF. Incomplete CDR3 DNA: TGCAGTGCTAGTCTAGCATCGCTAAATCAGCCC.

With regard to this clone: The read terminates 3 residues ahead of where the CDR3 ends, so the germline J gene completes it. This chain connects TRBV6-2 or TRBV6-3 to TRBJ2-3, with 12 bases that match TRBD2. V lost 5 bases, J lost 0 bases, and 3 bases stayed unmatched. The germline CDR1 and CDR2 sequences are MNHEY and SVGEGT. This CDR3 contains 16 residues. CDR3 loop: CASSGTSGFSTDTQYF. The CDR3 DNA, read in part, is TGTGCCAGCAGTGGGACTAGCGGGTTTAGCACAGATACG.

By sample share, this clone is medium-sized. The observed sequence ends 3 residues before the CDR3 terminus, with the missing tail filled in from the germline J gene. The gene calls are TRBV28 and TRBJ1-3; the D is unclear. Looked up from germline, CDR1 is MDHEN and CDR2 is SYDVKM. The CDR3 loop spans 15 amino acids. V gave up 3 bases and J gave up 0 bases, with 9 bases separating them. The part of the CDR3 DNA that was read is TGTGCCAGCAGTTTTAACCAGGACTCTGGAAACACC. It encodes CASSFNQDSGNT. The complete CDR3 sequence is CASSFNQDSGNTIYF.

This clone was seen a few times. The CDR3 DNA, read in part, is TGTGCCAGTAGTATCCGACAGGGCAGTCAGCCC. Translation: CASSIRQGSQP. The full CDR3 reads CASSIRQGSQPQHF. The chain carries TRBV19 and TRBJ1-5; 7 bases line up with TRBD1. Sequencing ends 3 residues short of the CDR3 end; the germline J gene provides the rest. Trimming cost V 3 bases and J 6 bases; bases outside gene matches: 5. The germline V gene encodes CDR1 LNHDA and CDR2 SQIVND (reference sequence). This CDR3 has 14 amino acids.

About this clone: At one of its ends the junction is not consistent with the germline gene, which may arise from a read error. The read terminates 3 residues before the CDR3 end, so the remaining end is supplied by the germline J gene. V gene TRBV7-6 combines with J gene TRBJ2-3; TRBD2 matches 11 bases. The CDR3 runs 15 residues. Germline assignment: CDR1 SGHVS and CDR2 FNYEAQ. Incomplete CDR3 DNA: TGTGCCAGCAGCATAGCGGGAGGGGGTACAGATACG. Amino acid sequence: CASSIAGGGTDT. The whole CDR3 protein reads CASSIAGGGTDTQYF.

Points on this clone: Read coverage stops 3 residues before the CDR3 terminus; the germline J gene supplies the remainder. This chain links TRBV19 with TRBJ2-6, with 10 bases lining up with TRBD2. The CDR3 contains 17 residues. With V trimmed by 7 bases and J by 0 bases, 6 bases remained unmatched. In germline, CDR1 is LNHDA, CDR2 SQIVND (reference sequence). This CDR3 reads CASTLLAGRSGANVLTF. CDR3 bases read: TGTGCCAGTACCTTACTAGCGGGGCGCTCTGGGGCCAACGTC. Full variable domain (missing parts from reference TRBV19 and TRBJ2-6): DGGITQSPKYLFRKEGQNVTLSCEQNLNHDAMYWYRQDPGQGLRLIYYSQIVNDFQKGDIAEGYSVSREKKESFPLTVTSAQKNPTAFYLCASTLLAGRSGANVLTFGAGSRLTVL.

This clone showed up just a few times. From the germline J gene comes the end of the CDR3, since the read stops 3 residues before it. This rearrangement joins TRBV5-6 to TRBJ2-1, with 11 bases aligning to TRBD2. CDR3 size: 15 residues. Unmatched junction bases numbered 2, after V lost 2 bases and J lost 4 bases. CDR1 SGHDT and CDR2 YYEEEE come from the germline V gene. Incomplete CDR3 DNA: TGTGCCAGCAGCTTCGGACTAGCGGGTTACAATGAG. This translates into CASSFGLAGYNE. The CDR3 in full is CASSFGLAGYNEQFF.

This clone was observed a few times. The CDR3 goes on 3 residues after the read ends, and that part is filled in from the germline J gene. The chain uses TRBV5-1 and TRBJ1-1, with 7 bases lining up with TRBD1. Looked up from germline, CDR1 is SGHRS and CDR2 is YFSETQ. V shed 4 bases, J shed 4 bases, and the junction held 10 bases outside the gene matches. The length of the CDR3 is 15 residues. This CDR3 is CASSPEGARGTEAFF. Partial CDR3 DNA: TGCGCCAGCAGCCCGGAGGGGGCAAGGGGCACTGAA.

The sample holds a few counts of this clone. Coverage ceases 3 residues before the CDR3 finishes, and the germline J gene fills in the end. The rearrangement links TRBV5-1 to TRBJ1-6; 10 nucleotides match TRBD1. V lost 4 bases to trimming and J lost 9 bases; unmatched junction nucleotides: 4. Germline V gene data show CDR1 as SGHRS and CDR2 as YFSETQ. The CDR3 loop spans 14 amino acids. This CDR3 reads CASSIDRGLSPLHF. The CDR3 DNA, read in part, is TGCGCCAGCAGCATTGACAGGGGGCTTTCACCC.

This clone was observed a few times. The CDR3 end lies 3 residues beyond the end of the read and is filled in from the germline J gene. The chain recombines TRBV30 with TRBJ2-5; tentatively, D is TRBD1 (5 bases). V shed 0 bases and J shed 5 bases, with 10 bases lying between them. The CDR3 is 13 residues long. Germline CDR1 is GTSNPN and CDR2 is SVGIG (reference sequence). CDR3 DNA (partial): TGTGCCTGGAGTGTACAGGTCCGGGAGACC. This encodes CAWSVQVRET. The whole CDR3 sequence is CAWSVQVRETQYF.

The sample holds a few counts of this clone. The chain's CDR3 is CASSGSWTDYNEQFF. CDR3 bases read: TGTGCCAGCAGCGGCTCCTGGACAGACTACAATGAG. This chain joins TRBV11-1 and TRBJ2-1; D is possibly TRBD1 (6 bases). The read falls 3 residues short of the CDR3 end, and the missing part is taken from the germline J gene. Trimming cost V 5 bases and J 3 bases, with 14 bases left between them. Germline CDR1 SGHAT, CDR2 FQDESV (reference sequence). The CDR3 totals 15 residues.

By its share, this clone is medium-sized (0.01 to 0.1%). The observed sequence ends 3 residues before the CDR3 terminus, with the missing tail filled in from the germline J gene. This chain joins TRBV5-4 and TRBJ2-7, with 10 bases identical to TRBD2. The germline gives CDR1 SGHNT, CDR2 YYREEE (reference sequence). The trim removed 0 bases at V and 1 base at J, leaving 1 base unmatched. This CDR3 has 15 amino acids. The CDR3 loop reads CASSLGTSGSYEQYF. The DNA read from the CDR3 is TGTGCCAGCAGCTTGGGGACTAGCGGTTCCTACGAG.

In this sample, this clone turned up a few times. The read gets to within 3 residues of the CDR3 end, and the germline J gene fills in the rest. The chain is built from TRBV30 and TRBJ2-3; 13 nucleotides match TRBD2. The V gene's germline CDR1 is GTSNPN and CDR2 SVGIG (reference sequence). The CDR3 is 15 residues long. J was trimmed by 3 bases and V by 3 bases; bases with no gene match: 3. Incomplete CDR3 DNA: TGTGCCTGGAGGGGGGGACTAGCGGGAACAGATACG. It is translated as CAWRGGLAGTDT. The complete CDR3 sequence is CAWRGGLAGTDTQYF. Full variable domain (remainder filled in from reference TRBV30 and TRBJ2-3): SQTIHQWPATLVQPVGSPLSLECTVEGTSNPNLYWYRQAAGRGLQLLFYSVGIGQISSEVPQNLSASRPQDRQFILSSKKLLLSDSGFYLCAWRGGLAGTDTQYFGPGTRLTVL.

Points on this clone: The sequence runs out 3 residues before the end of the CDR3; the remainder is reconstructed from the germline J gene. V is TRBV30 and J is TRBJ1-4; tentative D call: TRBD1 (5 bases). The CDR3 extends over 16 amino acids. Germline-derived CDR1 and CDR2 are GTSNPN and SVGIG (reference sequence). V gave up 0 bases and J gave up 8 bases, with 19 bases separating them. The sequenced CDR3 bases are TGTGCCTGGAGTGTACTCAGGCGGGGCCGGAAGGAAAAA. Its translation is CAWSVLRRGRKEK. The whole CDR3 sequence reads CAWSVLRRGRKEKLFF.

This clone was observed a few times. The CDR3 end is not reached by the read, which stops 3 residues before it; the germline J gene fills it in. The V and J genes are TRBV5-1 and TRBJ2-3, with 14 bases identical to TRBD2. The length of the CDR3 is 16 residues. Germline V lookup: CDR1 SGHRS, CDR2 YFSETQ. With V trimmed by 4 bases and J by 3 bases, 4 bases remained unmatched. CDR3: CASSPGTSGRTDTQYF. The sequenced CDR3 bases are TGCGCCAGCAGCCCGGGGACTAGCGGGAGAACAGATACG.

Concerning this clone: The read finishes 3 residues shy of the CDR3 end, and the germline J gene is used to complete it. The rearrangement uses TRBV6-2 or TRBV6-3 and TRBJ2-3; TRBD1 agrees at 7 bases. The CDR3 runs to 14 residues. CDR1 and CDR2 (germline): MNHEY, SVGEGT. V trimming: 6 bases; J trimming: 0 bases; junction bases outside the gene matches: 3. The CDR3 bases that were read are TGTGCCAGCAGGGGGACAGCCAGCACAGATACG. Translation: CASRGTASTDT. The whole CDR3 region reads CASRGTASTDTQYF.

This clone was seen only a few times. The read is 3 residues too short to cover the CDR3 end, so that end is filled in from the germline J gene. V and J are TRBV19 and TRBJ1-1, with D perhaps matching TRBD1 (5 bases). Germline V gene data show CDR1 as LNHDA and CDR2 as SQIVND (reference sequence). CDR3 length equals 13 residues. Trimming pared 4 bases from V and 6 bases from J, leaving 12 bases between. The CDR3 bases that were read are TGTGCCAGTAGTACCAGGGAATCTGCTGAA. It specifies CASSTRESAE. The full-length CDR3 reads as CASSTRESAEAFF.

On this clone itself: The sequence runs out 3 residues before the end of the CDR3; the remainder is reconstructed from the germline J gene. The V gene is TRBV19, the J gene TRBJ2-2, with 7 bases that match TRBD1. The V gene end was trimmed by 7 bases and the J gene end by 0 bases; junction bases not matched to a gene: 8. The CDR3 sequence is 16 residues long. In germline, CDR1 is LNHDA, CDR2 SQIVND (reference sequence). Partial CDR3 DNA: TGTGCCAGTAAAATGGGGACAGTCGCGAACACCGGGGAG. Its protein product is CASKMGTVANTGE. The entire CDR3 is CASKMGTVANTGELFF.

By sample share, this clone is medium-sized. The read terminates 3 residues ahead of where the CDR3 ends, so the germline J gene completes it. J is TRBJ1-2 and V is TRBV5-6, with 7 bases fitting TRBD1. The CDR3 sequence is 13 residues long. The ends lost 4 bases at V and 6 bases at J; junction bases unmatched: 6. Germline CDR1 reads SGHDT; CDR2 reads YYEEEE. Partial CDR3 DNA: TGTGCCAGCAGCACACCCAGGGGGAATGGC. Translating gives CASSTPRGNG. The complete CDR3 reads CASSTPRGNGYTF.

In this sample, this clone turned up a few times. The sequence runs out 3 residues before the end of the CDR3; the remainder is reconstructed from the germline J gene. The V gene is TRBV5-1, the J gene TRBJ1-2; the D is unclear. Germline CDR1 reads SGHRS; CDR2 reads YFSETQ. V was cut by 0 bases and J by 4 bases, with 16 bases left in between. The CDR3 totals 16 residues. The CDR3 bases that were read are TGCGCCAGCAGCTTGGATGGCAGGAGTTTGCCCTATGGC. Protein: CASSLDGRSLPYG. The whole CDR3 is CASSLDGRSLPYGYTF.

This clone showed up just a few times. The CDR3 goes on 3 residues after the read ends, and that part is filled in from the germline J gene. The chain recombines TRBV5-1 with TRBJ2-4, with D tentatively TRBD1 (7 bases). The CDR3 extends over 15 amino acids. V was shortened by 4 bases and J by 3 bases, with 14 bases between the two germline ends. CDR1 and CDR2 from the germline V gene are SGHRS and YFSETQ. This CDR3 reads CASSPPRDSKNIQYF. The sequenced CDR3 bases are TGCGCCAGCAGCCCACCGCGGGACAGCAAAAACATT. Complete variable domain (other parts from reference TRBV5-1 and TRBJ2-4): KAGVTQTPRYLIKTRGQQVTLSCSPISGHRSVSWYQQTPGQGLQFLFEYFSETQRNKGNFPGRFSGRQFSNSRSEMNVSTLELGDSALYLCASSPPRDSKNIQYFGAGTRLSVL.